This T cell receptor (beta chain) came from a study of Ad26.COV2.S vaccination and SARS-CoV-2 variants. Treatment in this sample: roughly 20 received Ad26.COV2.S at low or high dose, single or two shots; about 5 received placebo; per-sample allocation not given. Day 63 following the first vaccine or placebo injection was when the samples were taken. V shed 3 bases and J shed 1 base, with 12 bases lying between them. In germline, CDR1 is LNHDA, CDR2 SQIVND (reference sequence). The CDR3 length is 15 residues. TCRdb's copy holds only in-frame clones and misses some; the assay was immunoSEQ multiplex PCR. Here the sample spans about 480,000 clones, 70% to 90% being singletons.

This clonotype was sampled from a person aged 18-65 years who received the Ad26.COV2.S COVID-19 vaccine or a placebo. The chain couples TRBV19 to TRBJ1-1, with no clear D. Sample: peripheral blood, taken in a trial of Ad26.COV2.S vaccine versus placebo. Here the CDR3 reads CASSIEARRNTEAFF. CDR3 DNA: TGTGCCAGTAGTATTGAGGCCAGAAGGAACACTGAAGCTTTCTTT.